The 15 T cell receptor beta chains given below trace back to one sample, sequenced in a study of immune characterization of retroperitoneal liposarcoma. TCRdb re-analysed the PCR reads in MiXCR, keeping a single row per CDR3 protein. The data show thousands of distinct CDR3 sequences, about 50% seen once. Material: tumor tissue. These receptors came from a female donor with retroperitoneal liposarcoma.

In DNA form, the CDR3 reads TGTGCCAGCAGCTTAGTCTCGGGACAGGATGGCGAGCAGTACTTC. Translation gives CASSLVSGQDGEQYF. J is TRBJ2-7 and V is TRBV7-2, with 8 bases fitting TRBD1. In germline, CDR1 is SGHTA, CDR2 FQGNSA. V lost 1 base to trimming and J lost 6 bases; unmatched junction nucleotides: 8. The CDR3 is made up of 15 amino acids.

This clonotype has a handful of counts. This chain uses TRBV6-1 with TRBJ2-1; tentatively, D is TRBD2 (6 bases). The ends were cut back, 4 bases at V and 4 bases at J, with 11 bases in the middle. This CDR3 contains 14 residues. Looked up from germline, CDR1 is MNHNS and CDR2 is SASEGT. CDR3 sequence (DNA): TGTGCCAGCAGTGTTGGGCGGGGATACAATGAGCAGTTCTTC. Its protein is CASSVGRGYNEQFF.

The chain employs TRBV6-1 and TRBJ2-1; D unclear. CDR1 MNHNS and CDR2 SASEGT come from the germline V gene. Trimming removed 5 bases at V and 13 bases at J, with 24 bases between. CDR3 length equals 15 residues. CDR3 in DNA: TGTGCCAGCAGTTTGCGGCCACAGTTTCAAGAGACCCAGTTCTTC. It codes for CASSLRPQFQETQFF.

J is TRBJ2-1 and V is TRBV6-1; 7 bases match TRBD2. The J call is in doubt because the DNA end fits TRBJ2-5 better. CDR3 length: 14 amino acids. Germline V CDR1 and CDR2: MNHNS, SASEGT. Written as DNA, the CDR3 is TGTGCCAGCAGTGACGGCGGGAGCGACGAGACCCAGTACTTC. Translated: CASSDGGSDETQYF.

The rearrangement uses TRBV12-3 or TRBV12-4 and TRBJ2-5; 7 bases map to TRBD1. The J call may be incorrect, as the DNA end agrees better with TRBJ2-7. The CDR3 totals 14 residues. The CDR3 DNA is TGTGCCAGCATCCACGAGGACAGGCCCTACGAGCAGTACTTC. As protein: CASIHEDRPYEQYF.

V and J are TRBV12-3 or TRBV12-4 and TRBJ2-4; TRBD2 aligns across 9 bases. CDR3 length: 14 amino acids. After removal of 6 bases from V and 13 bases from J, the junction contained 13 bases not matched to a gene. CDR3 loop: CASRTSGLYNEQYF. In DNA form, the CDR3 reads TGTGCCAGCAGGACTAGCGGATTGTACAATGAGCAGTACTTC.

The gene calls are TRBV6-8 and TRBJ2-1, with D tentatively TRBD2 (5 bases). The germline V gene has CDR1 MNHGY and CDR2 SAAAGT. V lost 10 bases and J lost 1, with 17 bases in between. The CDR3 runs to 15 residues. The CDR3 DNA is TGTGCCACCAGCCTTAGAGGACTTTCCTACAATGAGCAGTTCTTC. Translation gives CATSLRGLSYNEQFF.

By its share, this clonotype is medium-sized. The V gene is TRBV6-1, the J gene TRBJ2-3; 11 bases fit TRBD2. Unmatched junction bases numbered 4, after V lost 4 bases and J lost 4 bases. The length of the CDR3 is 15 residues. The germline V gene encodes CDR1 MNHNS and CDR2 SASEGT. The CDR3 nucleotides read TGTGCCAGCAGTGCCCTAGCGGGAGGAGCAGATACGCAGTATTTT. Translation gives CASSALAGGADTQYF.

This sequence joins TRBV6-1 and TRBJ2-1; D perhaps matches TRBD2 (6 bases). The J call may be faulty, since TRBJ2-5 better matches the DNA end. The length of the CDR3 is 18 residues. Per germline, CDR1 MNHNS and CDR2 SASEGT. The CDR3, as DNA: TGTGCCAGCAGTGAAGAATATAGGTTGACGGCTGGGGGGATGACCCAGTACTTC. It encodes CASSEEYRLTAGGMTQYF.

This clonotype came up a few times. For the CDR3, the DNA is TGTGCCAGCAGCCCCGAATCAACCCTCCACTTT. Its protein product is CASSPESTLHF. V gene TRBV7-2 combines with J gene TRBJ1-6; D remains unclear. The CDR3 length is 11 residues. V lost 5 bases and J 14 bases, leaving 10 bases between the germline ends. Germline CDR1 reads SGHTA; CDR2 reads FQGNSA.

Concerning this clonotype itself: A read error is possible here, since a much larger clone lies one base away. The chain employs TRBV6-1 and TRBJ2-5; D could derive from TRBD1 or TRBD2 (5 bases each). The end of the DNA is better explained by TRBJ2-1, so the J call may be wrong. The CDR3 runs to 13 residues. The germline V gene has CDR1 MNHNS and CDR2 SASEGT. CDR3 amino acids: CASRTGPAYEQFF. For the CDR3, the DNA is TGTGCCAGCAGGACGGGGCCCGCCTACGAGCAGTTCTTC.

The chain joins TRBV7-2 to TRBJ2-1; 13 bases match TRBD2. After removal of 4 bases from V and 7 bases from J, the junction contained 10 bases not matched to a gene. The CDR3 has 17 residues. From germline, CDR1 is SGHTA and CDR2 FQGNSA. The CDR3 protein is CASSSRGGLAGWNEQFF. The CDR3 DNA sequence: TGTGCCAGCAGCTCCCGGGGGGGACTAGCGGGATGGAATGAGCAGTTCTTC.

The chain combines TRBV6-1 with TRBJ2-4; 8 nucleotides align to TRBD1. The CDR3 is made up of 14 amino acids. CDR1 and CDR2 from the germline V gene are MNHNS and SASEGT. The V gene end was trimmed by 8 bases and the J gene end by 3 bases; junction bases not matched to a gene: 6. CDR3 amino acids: CASQSGQGKNIQYF. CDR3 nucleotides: TGTGCCAGCCAATCTGGACAGGGCAAAAACATTCAGTACTTC.

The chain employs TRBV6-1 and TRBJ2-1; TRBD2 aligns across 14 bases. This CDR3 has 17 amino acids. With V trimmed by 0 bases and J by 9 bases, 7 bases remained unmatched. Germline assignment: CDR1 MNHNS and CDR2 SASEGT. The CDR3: CASSEARLAGGRGEQFF. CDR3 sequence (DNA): TGTGCCAGCAGTGAAGCACGACTAGCGGGGGGGCGCGGTGAGCAGTTCTTC.

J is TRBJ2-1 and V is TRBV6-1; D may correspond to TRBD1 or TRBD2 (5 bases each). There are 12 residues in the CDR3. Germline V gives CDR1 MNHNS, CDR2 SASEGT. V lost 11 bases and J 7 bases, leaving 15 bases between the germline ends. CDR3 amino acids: CASPGTGNEQFF. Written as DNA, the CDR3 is TGTGCCTCCCCCGGGACGGGGAATGAGCAGTTCTTC.